The next 17 T cell receptor beta chains were all read from a single sample in a study of T-cell memory formation after mild COVID-19. TCRdb ran MiXCR on the 5' RACE reads and lists one entry per CDR3 protein. The sample records 200,000 to 250,000 distinct CDR3 sequences, 15% to 17% being singletons. Sequencing was carried out using PBMCs or a T cell subset sorted from them (not recorded which). The receptors here all came from an adult woman who had mild COVID-19 (a few samples of this study predate the infection). Cell type and time point are not known.

This clonotype came up a few times. This chain links TRBV5-1 with TRBJ2-7, with D perhaps matching TRBD1 (6 bases). CDR1 and CDR2 (germline): SGHRS, YFSETQ. The CDR3 has 13 residues. The V gene lost 4 bases and the J gene lost 3 bases, with 11 bases spanning the gap. CDR3 residues: CASSADSRYEQYF. For the CDR3, the DNA is TGCGCCAGCAGCGCGGACAGCCGCTACGAGCAGTACTTC.

This clonotype was seen only a few times. The genes are TRBV7-9 and TRBJ1-3; 7 nucleotides agree with TRBD1. CDR1 is SEHNR and CDR2 is FQNEAQ in the germline V gene (reference sequence). This CDR3 contains 15 residues. The V and J ends lost 5 bases and 4 bases, in that order; junction bases with no gene match: 8. CDR3 sequence reads: CASSAQQGLGNTIYF. The CDR3 bases are TGTGCCAGCAGCGCTCAACAGGGGTTAGGAAACACCATATATTTT.

J is TRBJ1-5 and V is TRBV6-6; D not resolved. This CDR3 region has 13 residues. Looked up from germline, CDR1 is MNHNY and CDR2 is SVGAGI (reference sequence). V was pared by 2 bases and J by 4 bases, with 6 bases between. CDR3 sequence (DNA): TGTGCCAGCAGTTACGAGGATAATCAGCCCCAGCATTTT. Translation gives CASSYEDNQPQHF.

The gene calls are TRBV27 and TRBJ2-5; perhaps D is TRBD1 or TRBD2 (5 bases each). Trimming stripped 5 bases from V and 5 bases from J, with 18 bases between. The germline V gene has CDR1 MNHEY and CDR2 SMNVEV (reference sequence). This CDR3 comprises 15 residues. Here the CDR3 reads CASSLTGTTLETQYF. For the CDR3, the DNA is TGTGCCAGCAGTCTTACCGGGACCACGCTGGAGACCCAGTACTTC.

In its sample, this clonotype was seen a few times. V and J are TRBV30 and TRBJ2-7; D possibly matches TRBD1 or TRBD2 (5 bases each). Trimming pared 1 base from V and 7 bases from J, leaving 14 bases between. Germline V CDR1 and CDR2: GTSNPN, SVGIG (reference sequence). The CDR3 extends over 13 amino acids. Here the CDR3 DNA reads TGTGCCTGGAGTGAGTTCTCGAGGGGAGAGCAGTACTTC. Its protein is CAWSEFSRGEQYF.

V gene TRBV12-3 or TRBV12-4 combines with J gene TRBJ2-5, with 8 positions matching TRBD1. This CDR3 is 13 amino acids long. V was pared by 5 bases and J by 9 bases, with 8 bases of the junction left unmatched. This chain's CDR3 is CASSLTGGGAQYF. DNA of the CDR3: TGTGCCAGCAGTCTAACAGGGGGTGGGGCCCAGTACTTC.

A few counts support this clonotype. This chain connects TRBV6-2 or TRBV6-3 to TRBJ2-5; D tentatively fits TRBD1 or TRBD2 (5 bases each). V lost 2 bases, J lost 4 bases, and 14 bases lay in between. From germline, CDR1 is MNHEY and CDR2 SVGEGT. The CDR3 is 15 amino acids. The CDR3 region has the DNA TGTGCCAGCAGTTACGTGGGAGCCCAGGGAGAGACCCAGTACTTC. Its protein is CASSYVGAQGETQYF.

This sequence joins TRBV6-1 and TRBJ2-7; 10 bases fit TRBD2. This CDR3 spans 16 amino acids. From germline, CDR1 is MNHNS and CDR2 SASEGT. V trimming: 3 bases; J trimming: 0 bases; junction bases outside the gene matches: 5. This chain's CDR3 is CASSDGLAASSYEQYF. The CDR3 bases are TGTGCCAGCAGTGATGGACTAGCGGCCAGCTCCTACGAGCAGTACTTC.

The J gene is TRBJ2-1, the V gene TRBV2; D is possibly TRBD2 (6 bases). Trimming pared 2 bases from V and 4 bases from J, leaving 12 bases between. Germline V gives CDR1 SNHLY, CDR2 FYNNEI. The length of the CDR3 is 15 residues. The chain's CDR3 is CASSESGLTYNEQFF. Here the CDR3 DNA reads TGTGCCAGCAGTGAATCCGGACTAACGTACAATGAGCAGTTCTTC.

A few counts support this clonotype. CDR3 nucleotide sequence: TGTGCCAGCAGCCCCCGGGGTAGCGGGTACACAGATACGCAGTATTTT. It encodes CASSPRGSGYTDTQYF. The chain uses TRBV7-8 and TRBJ2-3; 7 nucleotides match TRBD2. The V segment lost 5 bases and the J segment 2 bases; nucleotides outside the gene matches: 10. The length of the CDR3 is 16 residues. Looked up from germline, CDR1 is SGHVS and CDR2 is FQNEAQ.

This clonotype occurred many times. This CDR3 is CSVERSGKQYF. The CDR3 DNA follows: TGCAGCGTTGAACGGTCAGGCAAGCAGTACTTC. V and J are TRBV29-1 and TRBJ2-7; D unresolved. Germline-derived CDR1 and CDR2 are SQVTM and ANQGSEA. This CDR3 is built from 11 residues. The germline V and J ends were trimmed by 2 bases and 8 bases, with 10 bases remaining between them.

V usage is TRBV4-1 and J usage is TRBJ1-2, with unresolved D. CDR1 and CDR2 (germline): MGHRA, YSYEKL. The germline V and J ends were trimmed by 6 bases and 5 bases, with 31 bases remaining between them. CDR3 length equals 19 residues. DNA of the CDR3: TGCGCCAGCAGTCAAAGTCAAGGTTCTGACACCAACACCCATTATGGCTACACCTTC. It specifies CASSQSQGSDTNTHYGYTF.

This clonotype was recorded at least ten times. The V gene is TRBV5-5, the J gene TRBJ1-1, with 9 nucleotides matching TRBD1. The length of the CDR3 is 18 residues. Germline lookup yields CDR1 SGHKS and CDR2 YYEKEE (reference sequence). Trimming at V came to 0 bases and at J to 0 bases, leaving 9 bases not matched to a gene. CDR3 nucleotide sequence: TGTGCCAGCAGCTTGGGGCCACAGGGGGCGGCGGTGAACACTGAAGCTTTCTTT. This gives the protein CASSLGPQGAAVNTEAFF.

The chain carries TRBV6-6 and TRBJ2-7; 11 bases match TRBD2. V shed 8 bases and J 1 base; nucleotides not matched to a gene: 7. The CDR3 has 15 residues. CDR1 and CDR2 from the germline V gene are MNHNY and SVGAGI (reference sequence). As DNA, the CDR3 is TGTGCCAGCGGCAATCGACTAGCGGGGTCCTACGAGCAGTACTTC. It encodes CASGNRLAGSYEQYF.

This clonotype was found a few times. V usage is TRBV12-5 and J usage is TRBJ1-5; D is ambiguous. CDR3 length equals 13 residues. From germline, CDR1 is LGHNT and CDR2 FRNRAP. Trimming removed 3 bases from V and 4 bases from J, with 7 bases in between. The CDR3 DNA reads as TGTGCTAGTGGTTTCGGGGATAATCAGCCCCAGCATTTT. This encodes CASGFGDNQPQHF.

This clonotype was counted only a few times. V and J are TRBV9 and TRBJ2-1; a possible D gene is TRBD1 (5 bases). CDR1 is SGDLS and CDR2 is YYNGEE in the germline V gene. V was pared by 1 base and J by 3 bases, with 14 bases between. CDR3 length: 16 amino acids. The CDR3 is CASSVRPGFGYNEQFF. The DNA for the CDR3 is TGTGCCAGCAGCGTAAGGCCAGGGTTTGGCTACAATGAGCAGTTCTTC.

The genes are TRBV5-1 and TRBJ1-1, with D unclear. Germline V lookup: CDR1 SGHRS, CDR2 YFSETQ. V was cut by 5 bases and J by 8 bases, with 13 bases left in between. This CDR3 has 12 residues. DNA of the CDR3: TGCGCCAGCAGTTCTGGACGTGAAGAAGCTTTCTTT. Residues: CASSSGREEAFF.